The 26 T cell receptor beta chains presented below share a single source sample, sequenced in a study of T cell repertoires in cytomegalovirus infection. Antigens for these TCRs are unknown. TCRdb reanalysed the reads using MiXCR and keeps one entry per CDR3 protein. The data show about 920,000 distinct CDR3 sequences, about 33% seen once. The source material was cultured CD8+ T cells from PBMCs, sampled from culture after CMV antigen stimulation. These receptors were taken from a human donor in good health (CMV status not recorded). Some clones in this sample may be carry-over from other donors' samples.

This sequence joins TRBV11-2 and TRBJ2-5, with D perhaps matching TRBD2 (6 bases). The CDR3 contains 18 residues. Germline V lookup: CDR1 SGHAT, CDR2 FQNNGV. Trimming removed 1 base at V and 1 base at J, with 19 bases between. CDR3 nucleotides: TGTGCCAGCAGCTTAGGTCGCCTTGGGACTCCAACCCAAGAGACCCAGTACTTC. This gives the protein CASSLGRLGTPTQETQYF.

V is TRBV29-1 and J is TRBJ1-2, with TRBD1 as a possible D gene (6 bases). V was shortened by 0 bases and J by 7 bases, with 15 bases between the two germline ends. The germline V gene encodes CDR1 SQVTM and CDR2 ANQGSEA. This CDR3 region has 14 residues. The CDR3 nucleotides read TGCAGCGTTGAAGAGGGGCGGGGGCGAGGTGGCTACACCTTC. This translates into CSVEEGRGRGGYTF.

This sequence joins TRBV20-1 and TRBJ2-6; the D is unclear. The V gene's germline CDR1 is DFQATT and CDR2 SNEGSKA (reference sequence). Deletions cut 0 bases from V and 4 bases from J, with 4 bases between. The CDR3 totals 13 residues. The CDR3 nucleotides are TGCAGTGCTAGAGATAGGGGGGCCAACGTCCTGACTTTC. Residues: CSARDRGANVLTF.

This clonotype was counted a single time. The chain carries TRBV27 and TRBJ2-7; 10 bases match TRBD2. The germline V gene has CDR1 MNHEY and CDR2 SMNVEV (reference sequence). This CDR3 contains 14 residues. Trimming removed 3 bases from V and 4 bases from J; junction bases left unmatched: 3. Here the CDR3 DNA reads TGTGCCAGCAGTTTTCTAGCGGGGGAGTACGAGCAGTACTTC. Translation: CASSFLAGEYEQYF.

The chain is built from TRBV27 and TRBJ1-5; TRBD1 is a possible D gene (5 bases). This CDR3 spans 14 amino acids. CDR1 is MNHEY, CDR2 SMNVEV, per germline (reference sequence). V was clipped by 5 bases and J by 6 bases, with 14 bases between them. The CDR3 here is CASSLFGTGQPQHF. In DNA form, the CDR3 reads TGTGCCAGCAGTCTGTTTGGGACGGGTCAGCCCCAGCATTTT.

The V call is TRBV20-1, the J call TRBJ1-1; unclear D gene. CDR1 is DFQATT, CDR2 SNEGSKA, per germline (reference sequence). The ends were cut back, 0 bases at V and 1 base at J, with 27 bases in the middle. This CDR3 region has 20 residues. The CDR3 region has the DNA TGCAGTGCTAGAGATCTTAAGGGTCCCCCAGGTGAGTTGGGGAACACTGAAGCTTTCTTT. Protein: CSARDLKGPPGELGNTEAFF.

As regards this clonotype: A much larger clone is a single base away; this may be a read error. The V call is TRBV12-3 or TRBV12-4, the J call TRBJ2-2; the match to TRBD1 covers 9 bases. There are 14 residues in the CDR3. CDR3 protein: CVSARTGVTGELFF. In DNA, the CDR3 is TGTGTCAGCGCGAGGACAGGGGTCACCGGGGAGCTGTTTTTT.

This clonotype was detected many times. The chain carries TRBV7-6 and TRBJ1-1; no reliable D call. Per germline, CDR1 SGHVS and CDR2 FNYEAQ. The CDR3 is made up of 14 amino acids. V lost 5 bases, J lost 1 base, and 11 bases lay in between. The CDR3 region is CASSPGAGNTEAFF. CDR3 nucleotide sequence: TGTGCCAGCAGCCCGGGAGCAGGGAACACTGAAGCTTTCTTT.

This rearrangement joins TRBV6-6 to TRBJ1-1, with D possibly being TRBD1 (5 bases). V lost 0 bases to trimming and J lost 3 bases, with 8 bases between them. CDR1 is MNHNY and CDR2 is SVGAGI in the germline V gene (reference sequence). This CDR3 has 14 residues. The CDR3 loop reads CASSYSGVDTEAFF. The CDR3 nucleotides are TGTGCCAGCAGTTACTCAGGGGTCGACACTGAAGCTTTCTTT.

This clonotype was counted at least ten times. V gene TRBV7-9 combines with J gene TRBJ2-7; D tentatively fits TRBD1 or TRBD2 (6 bases each). There are 14 residues in the CDR3. Trimming took off 4 bases at V and 7 bases at J, with 17 bases between the two ends. Germline loops: CDR1 SEHNR, CDR2 FQNEAQ (reference sequence). The CDR3 loop reads CASSSRLGAGEQYF. Here the CDR3 DNA reads TGTGCCAGCAGCTCCAGGCTGGGGGCGGGAGAGCAGTACTTC.

This clonotype came up many times. CDR3 in DNA: TGCGCCAGCAGTGGTGGGGTATTGGGTTCACCCCTCCACTTT. This translates into CASSGGVLGSPLHF. The chain links TRBV10-1 to TRBJ1-6; no reliable D call. Per the germline V gene, CDR1 is WNHNN and CDR2 is SYGVQD (reference sequence). The CDR3 consists of 14 residues. V was clipped by 4 bases and J by 9 bases, with 13 bases between them.

V gene TRBV20-1 combines with J gene TRBJ1-6; D possibly corresponds to TRBD1 (5 bases). The CDR3 covers 12 residues. Germline V CDR1 and CDR2: DFQATT, SNEGSKA (reference sequence). The V end lost 3 bases, the J end lost 9 bases, and 9 bases lay between the germline ends. The CDR3 loop reads CSASQGTSPLHF. The CDR3 DNA reads TGCAGTGCTAGTCAGGGTACTTCACCCCTCCACTTT.

In this sample, this clonotype turned up many times. The V and J genes are TRBV7-8 and TRBJ2-3, with TRBD1 matching over 9 bases. Germline V CDR1 and CDR2: SGHVS, FQNEAQ. J lost 5 bases, V lost 8 bases, and 5 bases had no gene match. This CDR3 has 13 residues. CDR3 bases: TGTGCCAGCGGCGGGACAGGGAGAGATACGCAGTATTTT. It codes for CASGGTGRDTQYF.

J is TRBJ2-7 and V is TRBV27; TRBD1 agrees at 9 bases. Trimming at V came to 6 bases and at J to 3 bases, leaving 3 bases not matched to a gene. The CDR3 covers 13 residues. Germline CDR1 reads MNHEY; CDR2 reads SMNVEV (reference sequence). The CDR3 bases are TGTGCCAGCAGAAGGGGACAGGGCTACGAGCAGTACGTC. The encoded protein is CASRRGQGYEQYV.

The chain uses TRBV18 and TRBJ2-1; 7 positions agree with TRBD1. CDR3 size: 14 residues. Germline CDR1 and CDR2: KGHSH and LQKENI. V gave up 4 bases and J gave up 8 bases; unmatched junction bases: 8. Written as DNA, the CDR3 is TGTGCCAGCTCACGCGACAGGGTAACCGATGAGCAGTTCTTC. This translates into CASSRDRVTDEQFF.

This chain joins TRBV6-4 and TRBJ2-1; D unclear. The CDR3 has 16 amino acids. Trimming cost V 0 bases and J 7 bases, with 16 bases left between them. Germline loops: CDR1 MRHNA, CDR2 SNTAGT. The CDR3 region is CASSDSREFSLNEQFF. The CDR3 region has the DNA TGTGCCAGCAGTGACTCGAGAGAGTTCTCTTTGAATGAGCAGTTCTTC.

The chain combines TRBV6-5 with TRBJ2-3; D is ambiguous. In germline, CDR1 is MNHEY, CDR2 SVGAGI. V was pared by 4 bases and J by 6 bases, with 17 bases between. CDR3 length equals 15 residues. This CDR3 reads CASSSMGLTVDTQYF. CDR3 nucleotide sequence: TGTGCCAGCAGTTCCATGGGCTTGACCGTGGATACGCAGTATTTT.

The chain joins TRBV11-3 to TRBJ2-1; D is unresolved. This CDR3 region has 16 residues. V was pared by 1 base and J by 6 bases, with 16 bases between. Germline CDR1 is SGHNT and CDR2 is YENEEA. In DNA, the CDR3 is TGTGCCAGCAGCTTAGGGGTACGGGTTCCCCCCAATGAGCAGTTCTTC. As protein: CASSLGVRVPPNEQFF.

This clonotype was recorded a few times. The CDR3 nucleotides read TGTGCCAGCAGTTACACGGGGGAGGGAAATCAGCCCCAGCATTTT. This gives the protein CASSYTGEGNQPQHF. V is TRBV6-5 and J is TRBJ1-5, with a possible D match to TRBD1 (5 bases). The CDR3 is 15 amino acids. Trimming took off 2 bases at V and 4 bases at J, with 12 bases between the two ends. Germline CDR1 and CDR2: MNHEY and SVGAGI.

This clonotype was recorded many times. V and J are TRBV7-9 and TRBJ2-2; 7 bases are shared with TRBD1. CDR3 length: 16 amino acids. V lost 7 bases, J lost 4 bases, and 12 bases stayed unmatched. Germline-derived CDR1 and CDR2 are SEHNR and FQNEAQ (reference sequence). CDR3 sequence reads: CASINSYRGPTGELFF. The DNA of the CDR3 is TGTGCCAGCATCAATTCCTACAGGGGCCCCACCGGGGAGCTGTTTTTT.

This clonotype was detected only a few times. The genes are TRBV2 and TRBJ2-3; D gene unclear. The CDR3 is made up of 14 amino acids. From germline, CDR1 is SNHLY and CDR2 FYNNEI. With 3 bases removed from V and 2 bases from J, the gap between germline ends came to 9 bases. The CDR3 nucleotides are TGTGCCAGCAGTGATCCTTTGGACACAGATACGCAGTATTTT. Residues: CASSDPLDTDTQYF.

Here the CDR3 DNA reads TGCGCCAGCAGCCAAGAGGGGGACAGGGAGAACACTGAAGCTTTCTTT. It translates to CASSQEGDRENTEAFF. This chain uses TRBV4-3 with TRBJ1-1, with TRBD1 matching over 9 bases. Per germline, CDR1 LGHNA and CDR2 YSLEER. V gave up 0 bases and J gave up 1 base; unmatched junction bases: 3. This CDR3 is built from 16 residues.

Comments on this clonotype: A much larger clone differs by one base, so this may be a read error. The chain couples TRBV7-6 to TRBJ2-2, with D possibly TRBD1 on 5 matching bases. The CDR3 covers 14 residues. Trimming left V 7 bases short and J 1 base short, with 10 bases between. Germline-derived CDR1 and CDR2 are SGHVS and FNYEAQ. CDR3 in DNA: TGTGCCAGCAACAACACAGGGAACACCGGGGAGCTGTTTTTT. Residues: CASNNTGNTGELFF.

In the case of this clonotype: At one end, the junction sequence differs from germline, possibly due to a read error. The chain recombines TRBV4-1 with TRBJ2-1, with D uncertain. From germline, CDR1 is MGHRA and CDR2 YSYEKL. CDR3 length: 14 amino acids. The CDR3 bases are TGCGTCAGCAGCCAAGGGAAGCTCTACAATGAGCAGTTCTTC. Protein: CVSSQGKLYNEQFF.

This clonotype was observed at least ten times. The rearrangement links TRBV19 to TRBJ2-6; D not certain. The CDR3 runs 14 residues. Germline V gives CDR1 LNHDA, CDR2 SQIVND (reference sequence). Trimming shortened V by 9 bases and J by 0 bases, and 9 bases separated the two germline ends. The CDR3 DNA reads TGTGCCAGCAGCCCTTACTCTGGGGCCAACGTCCTGACTTTC. Protein product: CASSPYSGANVLTF.

This clonotype came up many times. The chain is built from TRBV7-8 and TRBJ2-7; D tentatively reads TRBD1 or TRBD2 (5 bases each). Germline V gene lookup returns CDR1 SGHVS and CDR2 FQNEAQ. This CDR3 spans 16 amino acids. Trimming took off 4 bases at V and 2 bases at J, with 18 bases between the two ends. The CDR3 loop reads CASSSPAGAGPYEQYF. In DNA form, the CDR3 reads TGTGCCAGCAGCTCTCCCGCCGGGGCCGGCCCCTACGAGCAGTACTTC.